These T cell receptor beta chains were read from a single sample in a study of blood T cell repertoires in COVID-19. Measured with immunoSEQ multiplex PCR; TCRdb has only the in-frame clones, and not every one. The sample contains more than 95,000 clones, 55% to 70% of which appear only once. The material sequenced was peripheral blood. The receptor source for this set is a woman in her 70s with acute or convalescent COVID-19. Each CDR3 is given with its conserved first and last residue. The D gene is left open where the match is weak. Only part of the rows carry a size: once, few, many, or a class if the clone is expanded.

>TRBV5-4|many|NA|TRBJ1-2
CASSLDTSYGYTF
TGTGCCAGCAGCTTAGACACCTCCTATGGCTACACCTTC
>TRBV6-2/TRBV6-3|NA|NA|TRBJ1-5
CASSFREVAGAQHF
TGTGCCAGCAGTTTTAGAGAAGTCGCCGGGGCCCAGCATTTT
>TRBV19|NA|NA|TRBJ2-2
CASSMGGTGELFF
TGTGCCAGTAGTATGGGGGGAACCGGGGAGCTGTTTTTT
>TRBV28|few|NA|TRBJ2-7
CASSYNYEQYF
TGTGCCAGCAGTTATAACTACGAGCAGTACTTC
>TRBV30|few|NA|TRBJ1-4
CAWSALWRDEKLFF
TGTGCCTGGAGTGCGTTGTGGAGGGATGAAAAACTGTTTTTT
>TRBV6-5|NA|TRBD1|TRBJ1-3
CASSQTGGRNTIYF
TGTGCCAGCAGCCAGACAGGGGGGCGGAACACCATATATTTT
>TRBV2|NA|NA|TRBJ2-3
CASSGVGATDTQYF
TGTGCCAGCAGTGGAGTGGGGGCCACAGATACGCAGTATTTT
>TRBV10-1|few|NA|TRBJ2-2
CASSDAGRPGELFF
TGCGCCAGCAGTGATGCCGGCAGGCCCGGGGAGCTGTTTTTT
>TRBV11-2|few|NA|TRBJ2-7
CASSLGSGEPRQYF
TGTGCCAGCAGCTTAGGTTCCGGGGAACCCAGGCAGTACTTC
>TRBV13|few|NA|TRBJ2-5
CASSLGTGAGETQYF
TGTGCCAGCAGCTTAGGTACAGGGGCGGGGGAGACCCAGTACTTC
>TRBV19|few|NA|TRBJ1-2
CASRGDIRGYTF
TGTGCCAGTAGGGGAGATATACGGGGCTACACCTTC
>TRBV30|NA|TRBD1|TRBJ1-2
CAWTGTGLHGYTF
TGTGCCTGGACCGGGACAGGGTTGCATGGCTACACCTTC
>TRBV5-1|NA|NA|TRBJ2-1
CASRLNREGEQFF
TGCGCCAGCAGATTAAACAGGGAGGGTGAGCAGTTCTTC
>TRBV5-6|NA|NA|TRBJ1-2
CASSFRGQINGYTF
TGTGCCAGCAGTTTTAGAGGACAGATTAATGGCTACACCTTC
>TRBV15|NA|NA|TRBJ1-1
CATSRSGTHTEAFF
TGTGCCACCAGCAGATCCGGGACTCACACTGAAGCTTTCTTT
>TRBV14|NA|NA|TRBJ2-5
CASSQDGASPRETQYF
TGTGCCAGCAGCCAAGATGGTGCATCCCCTCGGGAGACCCAGTACTTC
>TRBV12-3/TRBV12-4|NA|NA|TRBJ2-1
CASTIDWRNEQFF
TGTGCCAGCACCATAGACTGGCGTAATGAGCAGTTCTTC
>TRBV27|NA|NA|TRBJ1-1
CASSLSWQSFTEAFF
TGTGCCAGCAGTTTATCGTGGCAGTCCTTCACTGAAGCTTTCTTT
>TRBV21-1|NA|NA|TRBJ1-1
CASSKRGTTEAFF
TGTGCCAGCAGCAAACGGGGGACTACTGAAGCTTTCTTT
>TRBV2|NA|NA|TRBJ2-7
CASSDSAYEQYF
TGTGCCAGCAGTGACAGTGCCTACGAGCAGTACTTC
>TRBV3-1/TRBV3-2|NA|NA|TRBJ2-7
CASSQDNYGYEQYF
TGTGCCAGCAGCCAAGACAACTATGGCTACGAGCAGTACTTC
>TRBV2|NA|TRBD1|TRBJ1-4
CASSEALGRGREKLFF
TGTGCCAGCAGTGAAGCGCTGGGCAGGGGGCGAGAAAAACTGTTTTTT
>TRBV7-2|NA|NA|TRBJ2-4
CASSWGQGLSKNIQYF
TGTGCCAGCAGCTGGGGGCAGGGCCTATCCAAAAACATTCAGTACTTC
>TRBV9|NA|TRBD1|TRBJ2-7
CASSVLARQGEEQYF
TGTGCCAGCAGCGTACTTGCTAGACAGGGAGAAGAGCAGTACTTC
>TRBV6-2/TRBV6-3|NA|NA|TRBJ2-7
CASSYPGVQEQYF
TGTGCCAGCAGTTACCCAGGGGTTCAGGAGCAGTACTTC
>TRBV6-5|few|NA|TRBJ1-6
CASSYGGGLRSPLHF
TGTGCCAGCAGTTACGGGGGGGGTTTACGTTCACCCCTCCACTTT
>TRBV24-1|NA|NA|TRBJ2-2
CATRGTGSTGELFF
TGTGCCACTAGAGGAACAGGGAGCACCGGGGAGCTGTTTTTT
>TRBV5-1|once|NA|TRBJ2-6
CASSPSHTSGANVLTF
TGCGCCAGCAGCCCATCCCACACCTCTGGGGCCAACGTCCTGACTTTC
>TRBV5-8|NA|NA|TRBJ2-3
CASSPQEDTQYF
TGTGCCAGCAGCCCCCAGGAAGATACGCAGTATTTT
>TRBV4-3|NA|NA|TRBJ1-2
CASSQEFREGYGYTF
TGCGCCAGCAGCCAAGAGTTTCGGGAGGGCTATGGCTACACCTTC